The 19 T cell receptor beta chains reported below all come from one sample, sequenced in a study of early T cells in non-severe SARS-CoV-2 infection. Via MiXCR, TCRdb re-called the 5' RACE reads, giving one row per CDR3 protein. This table holds 25,000 to 35,000 distinct CDR3 sequences, approximately 6.3% found once. Sequenced sample: whole blood. Receptors were obtained from an adult who was a healthcare worker with PCR-confirmed SARS-CoV-2 infection or an uninfected control (not recorded which).

This clonotype was recorded many times. The gene calls are TRBV29-1 and TRBJ2-7; D is tentatively TRBD1 or TRBD2 (5 bases each). This CDR3 has 13 amino acids. Trimming took off 6 bases at V and 4 bases at J, with 16 bases between the two ends. The V gene's germline CDR1 is SQVTM and CDR2 ANQGSEA. CDR3 in amino acids: CSVRRDGKYEQYF. The CDR3 nucleotides read TGCAGCGTCCGTCGGGACGGAAAGTACGAGCAGTACTTC.

This clonotype came up many times. The chain couples TRBV25-1 to TRBJ2-1; 11 bases match TRBD2. This CDR3 comprises 13 residues. CDR1 is MGHDK, CDR2 SYGVNS, per germline. Losses at the gene ends were 8 bases for V and 6 bases for J; bases not matched to a gene: 3. CDR3 protein: CASATSGSNEQFF. CDR3 nucleotide sequence: TGTGCCAGCGCCACTAGCGGGAGCAATGAGCAGTTCTTC.

This clonotype was found a few times. The V gene is TRBV28, the J gene TRBJ2-5, with D possibly matching TRBD2 (6 bases). Per germline, CDR1 MDHEN and CDR2 SYDVKM. Trimming pared 10 bases from V and 4 bases from J, leaving 22 bases between. This CDR3 has 15 amino acids. The CDR3 region is CATSPHTGVVETQYF. CDR3 in DNA: TGTGCCACCTCCCCGCATACGGGGGTCGTAGAGACCCAGTACTTC. The whole variable domain, filled in from reference TRBV28 and TRBJ2-5, reads DVKVTQSSRYLVKRTGEKVFLECVQDMDHENMFWYRQDPGLGLRLIYFSYDVKMKEKGDIPEGYSVSREKKERFSLILESASTNQTSMYLCATSPHTGVVETQYFGPGTRLLVL.

Ten or more counts support this clonotype. This chain joins TRBV7-2 and TRBJ2-3; TRBD1 aligns across 7 bases. The CDR3 length is 16 residues. Per the germline V gene, CDR1 is SGHTA and CDR2 is FQGNSA. Trimming removed 3 bases from V and 1 base from J; junction bases left unmatched: 7. CDR3 loop: CASSFRAQGGTDTQYF. In DNA, the CDR3 is TGTGCCAGCAGCTTCCGAGCGCAGGGGGGCACAGATACGCAGTATTTT.

Comment on this clonotype: Since a much larger clone is just one base distant, this may be a read error. The rearrangement joins TRBV11-2 to TRBJ2-3, with a possible D match to TRBD2 (6 bases). V was shortened by 3 bases and J by 4 bases, with 20 bases between the two germline ends. Germline values: CDR1 SGHAT, CDR2 FQNNGV. The CDR3 loop spans 17 amino acids. As DNA, the CDR3 is TGTGCCAGCAGCTTCCTAACGGGAGACTACGAGGCAGATACGCAGTATTTT. Amino acid sequence: CASSFLTGDYEADTQYF.

This clonotype was counted many times. The gene calls are TRBV7-2 and TRBJ2-3; D remains unclear. Trimming stripped 5 bases from V and 4 bases from J, with 13 bases between. The CDR3 extends over 14 amino acids. Germline loops: CDR1 SGHTA, CDR2 FQGNSA. Here the CDR3 reads CASSPRSRADTQYF. CDR3 sequence (DNA): TGTGCCAGCAGCCCCAGGAGTAGGGCAGATACGCAGTATTTT.

The chain joins TRBV10-3 to TRBJ2-7; 7 nucleotides match TRBD2. Germline V gene data show CDR1 as ENHRY and CDR2 as SYGVKD. V gave up 3 bases and J gave up 1 base; unmatched junction bases: 3. The CDR3 covers 14 residues. CDR3 region: CAISDGRRSYEQYF. CDR3 nucleotides: TGTGCCATCAGTGACGGGAGGCGTTCCTACGAGCAGTACTTC.

This clonotype was counted many times. The chain carries TRBV2 and TRBJ2-2; D may be TRBD2 (6 bases). Trimming stripped 7 bases from V and 5 bases from J, with 14 bases between. The CDR3 covers 14 residues. Germline CDR1 reads SNHLY; CDR2 reads FYNNEI. The CDR3 spells CASTGGIGTGELFF. The CDR3 bases are TGTGCCAGCACAGGCGGGATTGGTACCGGGGAGCTGTTTTTT.

This clonotype was detected many times. The chain recombines TRBV25-1 with TRBJ1-1; D is undetermined. With 6 bases removed from V and 2 bases from J, the gap between germline ends came to 4 bases. Germline CDR1 and CDR2: MGHDK and SYGVNS. This CDR3 has 11 amino acids. CDR3 DNA sequence: TGTGCCAGCAGCCTTAACACTGAAGCTTTCTTT. Protein: CASSLNTEAFF.

This clonotype showed up many times. The chain recombines TRBV7-3 with TRBJ2-1, with TRBD2 identical over 8 bases. After removal of 5 bases from V and 2 bases from J, the junction contained 5 bases not matched to a gene. Germline V gene sequence: CDR1 SGHTA, CDR2 FQGTGA. The CDR3 sequence is 15 residues long. The CDR3 loop is CASSRTSSAYNEQFF. The CDR3 DNA follows: TGTGCCAGCAGCCGGACTAGCTCAGCCTACAATGAGCAGTTCTTC.

The chain combines TRBV7-6 with TRBJ2-6; tentative D call: TRBD1 (6 bases). The ends were cut back, 5 bases at V and 1 base at J, with 12 bases in the middle. CDR1 is SGHVS and CDR2 is FNYEAQ in the germline V gene. This CDR3 contains 16 residues. Here the CDR3 DNA reads TGTGCCAGCAGCCTACGCAGGGGTTCTGGGGCCAACGTCCTGACTTTC. Encoded protein: CASSLRRGSGANVLTF.

This clonotype was recorded many times. This chain joins TRBV11-2 and TRBJ2-1, with TRBD1 as a possible D gene (6 bases). Germline CDR1 is SGHAT and CDR2 is FQNNGV. CDR3 length equals 15 residues. V dropped 5 bases and J dropped 6 bases, with 17 bases sitting between them. The CDR3 region has the DNA TGTGCCAGCAGCACAGGGACAAATAGACTCAATGAGCAGTTCTTC. Translation gives CASSTGTNRLNEQFF.

CDR3: CASSDHKSALLRTDTQYF. CDR3 bases: TGCGCCAGCAGCGATCATAAGTCGGCCCTATTACGCACAGATACGCAGTATTTT. The chain couples TRBV5-1 to TRBJ2-3; no clear D. Germline V lookup: CDR1 SGHRS, CDR2 YFSETQ. The CDR3 has 18 amino acids. Trimming shortened V by 4 bases and J by 1 base, and 22 bases separated the two germline ends.

This clonotype was counted many times. This rearrangement joins TRBV6-5 to TRBJ2-7; either TRBD1 or TRBD2 may supply D (5 bases each). Trimming cost V 0 bases and J 6 bases, with 12 bases left between them. Germline loops: CDR1 MNHEY, CDR2 SVGAGI. The CDR3 contains 14 residues. DNA of the CDR3: TGTGCCAGCAGTTACTCGTGGGGGTCGCGCGAGCAGTACTTC. Encoded protein: CASSYSWGSREQYF.

This clonotype was observed many times. The rearrangement links TRBV20-1 to TRBJ2-1, with D possibly being TRBD2 (7 bases). V gave up 6 bases and J gave up 1 base, with 10 bases separating them. This CDR3 region has 13 residues. Germline-derived CDR1 and CDR2 are DFQATT and SNEGSKA (reference sequence). CDR3 residues: CSAGGLSYNEQFF. DNA of the CDR3: TGCAGTGCGGGGGGGCTGTCCTACAATGAGCAGTTCTTC.

This clonotype was seen ten or more times. This chain uses TRBV13 with TRBJ2-7, with 7 bases that match TRBD2. The junction had 12 bases not matched to a gene; V was cut back by 2 bases and J by 2 bases. This CDR3 comprises 17 residues. Germline values: CDR1 PRHDT, CDR2 FYEKMQ (reference sequence). The CDR3 bases are TGTGCCAGCAGCTTAAGGGCGACGGGCGGGGGAACCTACGAGCAGTACTTC. Protein product: CASSLRATGGGTYEQYF.

This clonotype was found many times. The genes are TRBV5-1 and TRBJ2-1, with D maybe TRBD2 (6 bases). The length of the CDR3 is 15 residues. The germline V gene has CDR1 SGHRS and CDR2 YFSETQ. Between the trimmed V and J ends, which lost 1 base and 3 bases, there was a span of 11 bases. The CDR3: CASSLSDGSYNEQFF. The DNA for the CDR3 is TGCGCCAGCAGCTTGTCCGACGGGAGCTACAATGAGCAGTTCTTC.

This clonotype was counted at least ten times. The V and J genes are TRBV10-3 and TRBJ1-1; no clear D. The CDR3 is 13 amino acids. The germline V gene has CDR1 ENHRY and CDR2 SYGVKD. Trimming cost V 0 bases and J 7 bases, with 9 bases left between them. The CDR3 DNA reads TGTGCCATCAGTGAGTCGGTGGGGATTGAAGCTTTCTTT. Translated, it gives CAISESVGIEAFF.

The chain is built from TRBV6-2 or TRBV6-3 and TRBJ2-7, with D unclear. CDR3 size: 13 residues. Germline CDR1 MNHEY, CDR2 SVGEGT. The V and J ends lost 6 bases and 0 bases respectively, with 9 bases between them. CDR3: CASSRLSSYEQYF. CDR3 nucleotides: TGTGCCAGCAGCCGCCTGAGCTCCTACGAGCAGTACTTC.